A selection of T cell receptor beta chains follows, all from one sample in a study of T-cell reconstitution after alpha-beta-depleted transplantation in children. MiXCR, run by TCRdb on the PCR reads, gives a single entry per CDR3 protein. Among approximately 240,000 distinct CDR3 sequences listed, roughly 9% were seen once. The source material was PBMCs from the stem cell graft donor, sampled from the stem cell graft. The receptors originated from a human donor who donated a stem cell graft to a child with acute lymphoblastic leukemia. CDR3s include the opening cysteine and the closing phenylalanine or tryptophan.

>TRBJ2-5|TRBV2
CASSVAGSQETQYF
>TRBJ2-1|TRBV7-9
CASIADQSYNEQFF
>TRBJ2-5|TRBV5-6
CASSLSKWREETQYF
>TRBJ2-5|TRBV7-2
CASSWGLAAGGSETQYF
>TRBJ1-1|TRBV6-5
CASSYPGGHRGAAEAFF
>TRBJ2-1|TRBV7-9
CASSLERDRGLNNEQFF
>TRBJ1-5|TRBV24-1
CATSDPRGRNQPQHF
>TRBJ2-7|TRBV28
CAIHSQGEQYF
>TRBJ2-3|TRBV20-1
CSATVTDTQYF
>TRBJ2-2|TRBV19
CASSITGALNTGELFF
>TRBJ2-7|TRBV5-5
CASSSRTGTGGSEQYF
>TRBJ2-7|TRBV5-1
CASTHDWGVGEQYF
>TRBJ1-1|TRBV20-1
CSAKRRYTEAFF
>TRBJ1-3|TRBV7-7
CASSPGGTAGNTIYF
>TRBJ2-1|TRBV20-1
CSATTGLAVLNEQFF
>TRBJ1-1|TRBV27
CASRTPRGTGDGREAFF
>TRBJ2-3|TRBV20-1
CSANSGEGTDTQYF
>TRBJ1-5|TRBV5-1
CASSLGQEGQPQHF
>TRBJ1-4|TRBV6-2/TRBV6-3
CASSYPTDRRDEKLFF
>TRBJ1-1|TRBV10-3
CAISESGQGGTEAFF
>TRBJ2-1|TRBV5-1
CASKGQGPYNEQFF
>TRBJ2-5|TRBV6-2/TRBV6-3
CASGAAHQETQYF
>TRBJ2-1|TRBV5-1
CASSSGLAGGSEQFF
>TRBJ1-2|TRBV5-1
CASSDSGSYGYTF
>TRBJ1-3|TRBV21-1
CASSKAGGTSGNTIYF
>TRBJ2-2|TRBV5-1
CASRQHPRTGELFF
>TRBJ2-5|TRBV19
CASTDTGVNQETQYF
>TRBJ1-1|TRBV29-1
CSVTRRVDDTEAFF
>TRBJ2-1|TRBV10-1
CASRGRGGQNEQFF
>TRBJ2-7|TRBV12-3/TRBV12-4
CASSLKVTYEQYF
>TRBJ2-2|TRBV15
CATSRLIGTATNTGELFF
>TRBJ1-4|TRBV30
CAWSGAPRARGEKLFF
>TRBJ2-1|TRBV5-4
CASSLSLGGLAGARHQQFF
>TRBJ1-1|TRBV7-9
CASSAGPITEAFF
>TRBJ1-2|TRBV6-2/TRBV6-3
CASRTRQSNYGYTF
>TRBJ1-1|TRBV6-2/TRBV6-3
CASSYGQGPLNTEAFF
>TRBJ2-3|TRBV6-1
CASMYGNGGTDTQYF
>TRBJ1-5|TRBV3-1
CASSQEGNRQPQHF
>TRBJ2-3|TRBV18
CASSPWAGNTDTQYF
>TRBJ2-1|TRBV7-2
CASSFRTSRDEQFF
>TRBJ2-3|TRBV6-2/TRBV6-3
CASSYSTHSTDTQYF
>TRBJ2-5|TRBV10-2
CASSGTSGRQETQYF
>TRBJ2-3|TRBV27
CASRRQGTAMTSTDTQYF
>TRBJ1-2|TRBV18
CASSPGGLNYGYTF
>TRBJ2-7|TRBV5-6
CASSLLRDRGYEQYF
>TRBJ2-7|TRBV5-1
CASSSGTASYEQYF
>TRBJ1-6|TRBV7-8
CASRMEGARNSPLHF
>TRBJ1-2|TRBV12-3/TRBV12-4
CASSKSGTGGYGYTF
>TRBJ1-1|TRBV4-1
CASSQDFTEAFF
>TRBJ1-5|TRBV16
CASSQPGRINQPQHF
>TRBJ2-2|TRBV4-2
CASRQGSGELFF
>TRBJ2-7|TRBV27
CASSLSPESYEQYF
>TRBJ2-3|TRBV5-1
CASSLEGTQYF
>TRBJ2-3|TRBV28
CASGRRGITDTQYF
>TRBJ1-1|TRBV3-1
CASSQGDREAFF